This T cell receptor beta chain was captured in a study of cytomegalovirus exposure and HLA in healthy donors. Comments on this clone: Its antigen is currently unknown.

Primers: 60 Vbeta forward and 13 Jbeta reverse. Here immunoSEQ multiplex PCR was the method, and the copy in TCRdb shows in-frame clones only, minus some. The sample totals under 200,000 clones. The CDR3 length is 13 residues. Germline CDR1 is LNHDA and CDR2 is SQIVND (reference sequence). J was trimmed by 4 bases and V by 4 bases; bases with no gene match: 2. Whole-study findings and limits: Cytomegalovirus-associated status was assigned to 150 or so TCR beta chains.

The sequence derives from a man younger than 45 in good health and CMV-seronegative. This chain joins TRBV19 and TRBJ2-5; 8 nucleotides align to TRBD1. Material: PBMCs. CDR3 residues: CASSTDRGETQYF. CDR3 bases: TGTGCCAGTAGTACCGACAGGGGAGAGACCCAGTACTTC. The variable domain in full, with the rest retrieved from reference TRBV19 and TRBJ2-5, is DGGITQSPKYLFRKEGQNVTLSCEQNLNHDAMYWYRQDPGQGLRLIYYSQIVNDFQKGDIAEGYSVSREKKESFPLTVTSAQKNPTAFYLCASSTDRGETQYFGPGTRLLVL.